These T cell receptor beta chains were read from a single sample in a study of T-cell memory formation after mild COVID-19. TCRdb ran MiXCR on the 5' RACE reads and lists one entry per CDR3 protein. The table shows 220,000 or so distinct CDR3 sequences, with 9% to 10% occurring only once. Sequences were obtained from PBMCs or a T cell subset sorted from them (not recorded which). The receptors here all came from a man between 18 and 35 years old who had mild COVID-19 (a few samples of this study predate the infection). Cell type and time point are not known. Each CDR3 is given with its conserved first and last residue.

TRBV5-5	TRBJ2-2	CASSLGQLVGELFF
TRBV30	TRBJ1-1	CAWSVQGQKAFF
TRBV29-1	TRBJ2-3	CSVGGGGTQESTDTQYF
TRBV12-3/TRBV12-4	TRBJ1-4	CASSSERVVREKLFF
TRBV29-1	TRBJ1-3	CSVEEGSGNTIYF
TRBV5-1	TRBJ1-2	CTSSLDRGGYTF
TRBV5-1	TRBJ2-1	CASSQSGTGPSLGFF
TRBV10-3	TRBJ1-1	CAISESTGLNTEAFF
TRBV20-1	TRBJ2-2	CSAPTWGGELFF
TRBV12-3/TRBV12-4	TRBJ2-1	CASRTSGGASEQFF